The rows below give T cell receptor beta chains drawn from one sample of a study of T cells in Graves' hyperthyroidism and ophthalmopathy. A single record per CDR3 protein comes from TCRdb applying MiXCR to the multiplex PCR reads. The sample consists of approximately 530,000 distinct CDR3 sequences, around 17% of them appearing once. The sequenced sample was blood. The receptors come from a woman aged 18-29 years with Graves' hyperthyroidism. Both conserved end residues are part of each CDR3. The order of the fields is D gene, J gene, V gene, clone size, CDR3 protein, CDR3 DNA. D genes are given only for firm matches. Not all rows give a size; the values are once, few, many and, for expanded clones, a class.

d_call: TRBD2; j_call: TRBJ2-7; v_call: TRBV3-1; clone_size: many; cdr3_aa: CASKGTGGTYEQYF; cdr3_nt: TGTGCCAGCAAGGGTACGGGAGGGACCTACGAGCAGTACTTC
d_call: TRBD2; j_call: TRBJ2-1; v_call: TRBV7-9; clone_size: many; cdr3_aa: CASSLGLAGAGGYNEQFF; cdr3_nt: TGTGCCAGCAGCTTGGGACTAGCGGGAGCGGGTGGGTACAATGAGCAGTTCTTC
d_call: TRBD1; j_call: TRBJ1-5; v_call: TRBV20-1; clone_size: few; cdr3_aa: CSATTGVEQPQHF; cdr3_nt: TGCAGTGCCACGACAGGGGTCGAACAGCCCCAGCATTTT
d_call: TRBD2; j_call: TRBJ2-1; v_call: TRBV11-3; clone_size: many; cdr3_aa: CASSFSTSALNNEQFF; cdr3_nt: TGTGCCAGCAGCTTCAGTACTAGCGCCCTGAACAATGAGCAGTTCTTC
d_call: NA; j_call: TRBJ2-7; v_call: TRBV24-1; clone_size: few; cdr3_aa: CATSEGTGYEQYF; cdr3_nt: TGTGCCACCAGTGAGGGAACAGGTTACGAGCAGTACTTC
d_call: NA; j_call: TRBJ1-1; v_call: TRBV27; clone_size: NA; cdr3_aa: CASSYVRDTEAFF; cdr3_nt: TGTGCCAGCAGTTATGTGAGGGACACTGAAGCTTTCTTT
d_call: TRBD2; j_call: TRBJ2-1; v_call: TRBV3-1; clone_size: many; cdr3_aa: CASSPASGSFAEQFF; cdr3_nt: TGTGCCAGCAGCCCGGCAAGCGGGAGCTTTGCTGAGCAGTTCTTC
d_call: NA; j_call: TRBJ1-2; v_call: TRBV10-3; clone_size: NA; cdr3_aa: CAISETSANYGYTF; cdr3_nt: TGTGCCATCAGTGAGACTTCTGCTAACTATGGCTACACCTTC
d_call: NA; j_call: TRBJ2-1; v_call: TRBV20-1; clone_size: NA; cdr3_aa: CSARGPPLYNEQFF; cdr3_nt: TGCAGTGCTAGAGGTCCCCCCCTCTACAATGAGCAGTTCTTC
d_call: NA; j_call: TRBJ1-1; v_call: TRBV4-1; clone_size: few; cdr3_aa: CASSQVEVTEAFF; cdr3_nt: TGCGCCAGCAGCCAAGTGGAGGTCACTGAAGCTTTCTTT
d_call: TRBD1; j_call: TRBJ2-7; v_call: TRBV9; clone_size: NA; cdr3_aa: CASSARQGLDEQYF; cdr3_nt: TGTGCCAGCAGCGCTAGACAGGGGTTGGACGAGCAGTACTTC
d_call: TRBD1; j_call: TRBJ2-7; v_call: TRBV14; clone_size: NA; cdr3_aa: CASSQSSQGAYEQYF; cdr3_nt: TGTGCCAGCAGCCAGAGCTCGCAGGGGGCATACGAGCAGTACTTC
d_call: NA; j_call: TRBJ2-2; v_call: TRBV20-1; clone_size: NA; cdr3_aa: CSALRSPDTGELFF; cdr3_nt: TGCAGTGCTCTTCGGAGCCCGGACACCGGGGAGCTGTTTTTT
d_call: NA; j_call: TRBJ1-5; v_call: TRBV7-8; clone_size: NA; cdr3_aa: CASSSSGQLIDSNQPLHF; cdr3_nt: TGTGCCAGCAGCTCCTCCGGACAGCTAATAGATAGCAATCAGCCCCTGCATTTT
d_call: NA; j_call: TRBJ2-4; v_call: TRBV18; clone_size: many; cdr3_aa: CASSPPHRGMNIQYF; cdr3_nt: TGTGCCAGCTCACCACCGCATAGAGGTATGAACATTCAGTACTTC
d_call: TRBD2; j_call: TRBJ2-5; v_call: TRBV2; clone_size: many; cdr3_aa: CASSELLAGGRRRKETQYF; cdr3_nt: TGTGCCAGCAGTGAGCTACTAGCGGGGGGCCGTAGGCGAAAAGAGACCCAGTACTTC
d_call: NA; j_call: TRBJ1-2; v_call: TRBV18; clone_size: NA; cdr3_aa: CASSPPSTGVTYGYTF; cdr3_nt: TGTGCCAGCTCACCACCTTCCACGGGGGTTACCTATGGCTACACCTTC
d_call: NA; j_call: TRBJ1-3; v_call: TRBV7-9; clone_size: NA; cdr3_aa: CASSRQSGNTIYF; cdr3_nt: TGTGCCAGCAGCCGCCAATCTGGAAACACCATATATTTT
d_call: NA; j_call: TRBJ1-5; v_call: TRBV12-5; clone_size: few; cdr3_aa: CASGLVLEGLGQPQHF; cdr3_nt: TGTGCTAGTGGTTTGGTACTCGAGGGGCTCGGTCAGCCCCAGCATTTT
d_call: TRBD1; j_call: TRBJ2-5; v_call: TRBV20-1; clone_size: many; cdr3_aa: CSARANPGQWSQETQYF; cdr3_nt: TGCAGTGCTAGAGCCAATCCGGGACAGTGGAGCCAAGAGACCCAGTACTTC
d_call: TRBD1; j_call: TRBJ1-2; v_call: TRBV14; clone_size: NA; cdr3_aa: CASSRLTGSLYGYTF; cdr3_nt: TGTGCCAGCAGCCGGTTGACAGGGTCTTTATATGGCTACACCTTC
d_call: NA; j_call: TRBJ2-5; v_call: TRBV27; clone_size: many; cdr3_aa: CASSPPTSPLQETQYF; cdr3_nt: TGTGCCAGCAGCCCCCCGACTAGTCCCCTCCAAGAGACCCAGTACTTC
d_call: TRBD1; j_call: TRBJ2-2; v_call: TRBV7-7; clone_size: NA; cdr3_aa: CASSLKGGAGTGELFF; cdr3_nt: TGTGCTAGCAGTTTAAAAGGGGGCGCCGGCACCGGGGAGCTGTTTTTT
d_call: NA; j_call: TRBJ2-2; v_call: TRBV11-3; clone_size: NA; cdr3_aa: CASLNRVGTGELFF; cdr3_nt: TGTGCCAGCCTCAACAGGGTTGGCACCGGGGAGCTGTTTTTT
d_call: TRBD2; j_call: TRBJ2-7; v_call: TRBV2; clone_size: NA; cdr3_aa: CASSSTSGRAWEQYF; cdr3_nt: TGTGCCAGCAGTTCCACTAGCGGGAGGGCCTGGGAGCAGTACTTC
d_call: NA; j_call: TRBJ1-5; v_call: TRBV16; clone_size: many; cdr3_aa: CASSHLGGAQPQHF; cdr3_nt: TGTGCCAGCAGCCATTTGGGGGGGGCTCAGCCCCAGCATTTT
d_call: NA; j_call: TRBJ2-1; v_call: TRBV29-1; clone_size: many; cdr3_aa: CSVQGGGEQFF; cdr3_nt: TGCAGCGTGCAAGGGGGGGGTGAGCAGTTCTTC
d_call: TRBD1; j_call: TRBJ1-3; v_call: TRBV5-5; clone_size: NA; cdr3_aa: CASRTQGAGNTIYF; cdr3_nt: TGTGCCAGCAGGACACAGGGGGCTGGAAACACCATATATTTT
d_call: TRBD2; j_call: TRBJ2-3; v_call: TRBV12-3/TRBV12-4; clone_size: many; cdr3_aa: CASSRTSGSEDTDTQYF; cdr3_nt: TGTGCCAGCAGTCGGACTAGCGGGAGTGAGGACACAGATACGCAGTATTTT
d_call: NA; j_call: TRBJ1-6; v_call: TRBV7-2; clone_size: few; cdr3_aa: CASSPGDYNSPLHF; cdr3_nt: TGTGCCAGCAGCCCAGGGGATTATAATTCACCCCTCCACTTT
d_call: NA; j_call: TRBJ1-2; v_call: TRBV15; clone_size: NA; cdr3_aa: CATSRGRGEYGYTF; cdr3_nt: TGTGCCACCAGCAGAGGCAGGGGCGAATATGGCTACACCTTC
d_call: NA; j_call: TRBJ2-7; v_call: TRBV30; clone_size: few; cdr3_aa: CAWSSVQGVPHEQYF; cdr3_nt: TGTGCCTGGAGTTCCGTGCAGGGAGTTCCCCACGAGCAGTACTTC
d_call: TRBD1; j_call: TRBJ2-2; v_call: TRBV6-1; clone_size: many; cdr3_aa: CASSFTGDTGELFF; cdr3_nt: TGTGCCAGCAGTTTTACAGGGGACACCGGGGAGCTGTTTTTT
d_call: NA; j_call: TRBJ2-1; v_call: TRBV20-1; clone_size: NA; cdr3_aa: CSARAGGLHNEQFF; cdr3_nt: TGCAGTGCTAGAGCCGGCGGACTACACAATGAGCAGTTCTTC
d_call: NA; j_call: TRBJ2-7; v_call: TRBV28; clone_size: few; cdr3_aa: CASSLTLAVSTYEQYF; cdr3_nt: TGTGCCAGCAGTTTAACGCTGGCAGTTAGTACCTACGAGCAGTACTTC
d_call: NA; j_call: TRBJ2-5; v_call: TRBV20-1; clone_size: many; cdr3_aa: CSALVPFSQETQYF; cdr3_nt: TGCAGTGCCCTTGTTCCGTTTTCTCAAGAGACCCAGTACTTC
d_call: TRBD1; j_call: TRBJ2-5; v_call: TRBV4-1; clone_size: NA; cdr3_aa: CASSQVAFVTGQTQYF; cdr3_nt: TGCGCCAGCAGCCAAGTAGCATTTGTGACAGGGCAGACCCAGTACTTC
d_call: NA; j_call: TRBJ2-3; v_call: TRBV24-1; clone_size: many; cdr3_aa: CATSDRRGKTDTQYF; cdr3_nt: TGTGCCACCAGTGATCGCCGGGGGAAGACAGATACGCAGTATTTT
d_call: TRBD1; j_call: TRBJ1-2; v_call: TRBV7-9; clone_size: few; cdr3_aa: CASSGTGEIENYGYTF; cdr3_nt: TGTGCCAGCAGCGGGACAGGGGAAATCGAGAACTATGGCTACACCTTC
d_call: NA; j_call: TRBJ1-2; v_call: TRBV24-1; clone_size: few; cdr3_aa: CATSQTGIGYTF; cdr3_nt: TGTGCCACCAGTCAAACAGGGATCGGCTACACCTTC
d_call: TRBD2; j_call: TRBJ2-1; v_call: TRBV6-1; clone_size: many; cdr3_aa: CASSGLAGGSDEQFF; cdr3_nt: TGTGCCAGCAGTGGACTAGCAGGAGGGAGTGATGAGCAGTTCTTC
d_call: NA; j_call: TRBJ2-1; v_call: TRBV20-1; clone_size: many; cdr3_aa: CSARDLVSSYNEQFF; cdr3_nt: TGCAGTGCTAGAGATTTGGTCAGCTCCTACAATGAGCAGTTCTTC
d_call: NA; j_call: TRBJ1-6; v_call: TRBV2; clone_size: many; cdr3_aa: CASSLPGTMGSPLHF; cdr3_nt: TGTGCCAGCAGTTTACCCGGGACGATGGGTTCACCCCTCCACTTT
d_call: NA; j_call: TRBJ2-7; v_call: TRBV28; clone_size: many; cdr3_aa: CASRRTTFYEQYF; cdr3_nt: TGTGCCAGCAGGCGGACGACGTTCTACGAGCAGTACTTC
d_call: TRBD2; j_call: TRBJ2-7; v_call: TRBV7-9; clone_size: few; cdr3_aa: CASSQPGPIAGDGEQYF; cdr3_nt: TGTGCCAGCAGCCAACCGGGACCCATAGCGGGAGACGGCGAGCAGTACTTC
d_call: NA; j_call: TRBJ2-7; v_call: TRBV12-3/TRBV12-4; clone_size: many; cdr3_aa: CASSLARGGFSSYEQYF; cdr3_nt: TGTGCCAGCAGTTTAGCGCGTGGGGGTTTTTCCTCCTACGAGCAGTACTTC
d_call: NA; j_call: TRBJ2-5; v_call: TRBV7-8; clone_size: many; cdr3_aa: CASSPEGVGTQYF; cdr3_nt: TGTGCCAGCAGCCCCGAGGGAGTCGGGACCCAGTACTTC
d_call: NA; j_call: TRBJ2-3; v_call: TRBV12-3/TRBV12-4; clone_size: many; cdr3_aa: CASSSGRGKSTDTQYF; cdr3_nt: TGTGCCAGCAGTTCCGGACGGGGAAAGAGCACAGATACGCAGTATTTT
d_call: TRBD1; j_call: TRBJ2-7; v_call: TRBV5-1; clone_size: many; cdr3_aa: CASSPGTVALSYEQYF; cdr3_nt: TGCGCCAGCAGTCCAGGGACAGTTGCACTCTCCTACGAGCAGTACTTC
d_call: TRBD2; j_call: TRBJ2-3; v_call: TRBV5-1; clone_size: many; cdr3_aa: CASSWTGTRGTDTQYF; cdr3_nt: TGCGCCAGCAGCTGGACCGGGACTAGAGGAACAGATACGCAGTATTTT
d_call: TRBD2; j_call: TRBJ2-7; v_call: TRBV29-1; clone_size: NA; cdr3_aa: CSVELSGGLYEQYF; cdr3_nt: TGCAGCGTTGAACTCAGCGGGGGGTTATACGAGCAGTACTTC
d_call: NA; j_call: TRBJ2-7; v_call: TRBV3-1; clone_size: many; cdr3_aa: CASSPHGEIGAYEQYF; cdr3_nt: TGTGCCAGCAGCCCCCATGGGGAGATCGGGGCTTACGAGCAGTACTTC
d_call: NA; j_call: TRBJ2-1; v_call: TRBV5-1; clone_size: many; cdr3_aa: CASSLRSSNEQFF; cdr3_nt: TGCGCCAGCAGCTTGCGGTCATCCAATGAGCAGTTCTTC
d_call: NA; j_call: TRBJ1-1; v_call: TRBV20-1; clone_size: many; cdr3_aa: CSARDAGFGTEAFF; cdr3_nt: TGCAGTGCTAGAGATGCAGGGTTCGGCACTGAAGCTTTCTTT
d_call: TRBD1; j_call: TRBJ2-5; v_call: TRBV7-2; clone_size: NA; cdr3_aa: CASSSLPQGARETQYF; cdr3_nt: TGTGCCAGCAGCTCCCTCCCACAGGGGGCGAGAGAGACCCAGTACTTC